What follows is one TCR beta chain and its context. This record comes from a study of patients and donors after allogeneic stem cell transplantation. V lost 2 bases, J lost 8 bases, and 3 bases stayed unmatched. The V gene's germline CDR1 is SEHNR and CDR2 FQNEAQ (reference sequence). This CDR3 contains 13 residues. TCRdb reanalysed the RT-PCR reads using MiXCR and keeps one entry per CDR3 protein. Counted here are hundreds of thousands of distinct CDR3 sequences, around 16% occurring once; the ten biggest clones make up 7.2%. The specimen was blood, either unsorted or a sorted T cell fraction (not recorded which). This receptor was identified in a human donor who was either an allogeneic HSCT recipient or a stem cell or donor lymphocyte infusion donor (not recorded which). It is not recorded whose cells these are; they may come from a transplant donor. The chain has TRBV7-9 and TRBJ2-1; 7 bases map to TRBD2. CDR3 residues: CASSLIGRYEQFF. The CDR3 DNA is TGTGCCAGCAGCTTAATCGGGAGGTATGAGCAGTTCTTC. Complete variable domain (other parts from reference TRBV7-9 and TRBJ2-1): DTGVSQNPRHKITKRGQNVTFRCDPISEHNRLYWYRQTLGQGPEFLTYFQNEAQLEKSRLLSDRFSAERPKGSFSTLEIQRTEQGDSAMYLCASSLIGRYEQFFGPGTRLTVL.